Shown below are 13 T cell receptor beta chains from a single sample sequenced in a study of CD8+ T cells in alopecia areata. RNA was isolated and reverse transcribed to cDNA, the sequencing template. Data came from immunoSEQ multiplex PCR; TCRdb stores just in-frame clones and leaves some out. The sample holds about 200,000 clones, about 60% seen once. The source material was CD4+ T cells sorted from blood, sampled at week 0. All receptors come from a human donor with alopecia areata.

The chain has TRBV10-2 and TRBJ2-3; the D gene is possibly TRBD1 (5 bases). The ends were cut back, 2 bases at V and 5 bases at J, with 5 bases in the middle. CDR3 length equals 12 residues. Germline assignment: CDR1 WSHSY and CDR2 SAAADI. The chain's CDR3 is CASSERGDTQYF. The DNA of the CDR3 is TGCGCCAGCAGTGAGAGGGGAGATACGCAGTATTTT.

This clone appeared a few times. The chain has TRBV28 and TRBJ1-2; perhaps TRBD1 as D (6 bases). The CDR3 runs 13 residues. V was trimmed by 6 bases and J by 4 bases, leaving 12 bases between them. Germline CDR1 reads MDHEN; CDR2 reads SYDVKM. CDR3 nucleotide sequence: TGTGCCAGCAGCGGGGGGGCCCGCTATGGCTACACCTTC. As protein: CASSGGARYGYTF.

A remark on this clone: Within the sample, other DNA sequences also encode this same CDR3. The V and J genes are TRBV29-1 and TRBJ2-6, with D uncertain. The CDR3 runs 15 residues. Trimming cost V 0 bases and J 1 base, with 7 bases left between them. The V gene's germline CDR1 is SQVTM and CDR2 ANQGSEA. CDR3 nucleotides: TGCAGCGTTGAAGATCGCAGGTCTGGGGCCAACGTCCTGACTTTC. Translated, it gives CSVEDRRSGANVLTF.

This clone occurred a few times. The V gene is TRBV9, the J gene TRBJ2-1; 13 nucleotides align to TRBD2. The CDR3 extends over 17 amino acids. With 0 bases clipped from V and 2 bases from J, the junction kept 2 bases outside the gene matches. Germline V gene sequence: CDR1 SGDLS, CDR2 YYNGEE. The CDR3 DNA is TGTGCCAGCAGCGTAGCCGGGACTAGCGGGGCCTACAATGAGCAGTTCTTC. Translating it yields CASSVAGTSGAYNEQFF.

This sequence joins TRBV7-3 and TRBJ2-1, with D possibly matching TRBD2 (6 bases). The V end was cut by 5 bases, the J end by 0 bases, with 11 bases between. Looked up from germline, CDR1 is SGHTA and CDR2 is FQGTGA. The length of the CDR3 is 15 residues. This CDR3 reads CASSQGLSSYNEQFF. DNA for the CDR3: TGTGCCAGCAGCCAGGGACTGAGCTCCTACAATGAGCAGTTCTTC.

The rearrangement joins TRBV20-1 to TRBJ2-7; weak D call: TRBD2 (6 bases). CDR3 length equals 11 residues. CDR1 is DFQATT, CDR2 SNEGSKA, per germline (reference sequence). In DNA, the CDR3 is TGCAGCACGGGAGTACGGTACGAGCAGTACTTC. It codes for CSTGVRYEQYF.

V is TRBV9 and J is TRBJ2-4, with D possibly TRBD1 on 7 matching bases. V was clipped by 4 bases and J by 9 bases, with 11 bases between them. This CDR3 comprises 12 residues. Germline CDR1 and CDR2: SGDLS and YYNGEE. CDR3 region: CASSPQGGIQYF. The CDR3 nucleotides read TGTGCCAGCAGCCCCCAGGGGGGCATTCAGTACTTC. The full variable domain, rest sourced from reference TRBV9 and TRBJ2-4, is DSGVTQTPKHLITATGQRVTLRCSPRSGDLSVYWYQQSLDQGLQFLIQYYNGEERAKGNILERFSAQQFPDLHSELNLSSLELGDSALYFCASSPQGGIQYFGAGTRLSVL.

This chain links TRBV15 with TRBJ2-3; D possibly corresponds to TRBD1 (5 bases). V lost 4 bases, J lost 5 bases, and 13 bases lay in between. Germline-derived CDR1 and CDR2 are LNHNV and YYDKDF (reference sequence). This CDR3 contains 14 residues. DNA for the CDR3: TGTGCCACCAGCACTGGACATTCGGGAGATACGCAGTATTTT. This codes for CATSTGHSGDTQYF.

The chain joins TRBV18 to TRBJ1-1, with TRBD1 as a possible D gene (5 bases). Germline V gives CDR1 KGHSH, CDR2 LQKENI. Trimming stripped 3 bases from V and 3 bases from J, with 8 bases between. The CDR3 has 13 residues. The CDR3 DNA reads TGTGCCAGCTCACCGTCGGGGGACACTGAAGCTTTCTTT. It is translated as CASSPSGDTEAFF.

The V and J genes are TRBV6-1 and TRBJ1-1; the match to TRBD1 covers 11 bases. Germline CDR1 reads MNHNS; CDR2 reads SASEGT. J lost 4 bases, V lost 6 bases, and 7 bases had no gene match. CDR3 length equals 15 residues. This CDR3 is CASRPGTGGITEAFF. DNA of the CDR3: TGTGCCAGCAGGCCGGGGACAGGGGGAATCACTGAAGCTTTCTTT.

DNA of the CDR3: TGTGCCAGCAGTGAAACCTCCCCGTCATCTGAAGCTTTCTTT. This codes for CASSETSPSSEAFF. The gene calls are TRBV25-1 and TRBJ1-1; D gene ambiguous. The V and J ends lost 2 bases and 6 bases respectively, with 13 bases between them. This CDR3 comprises 14 residues. Per germline, CDR1 MGHDK and CDR2 SYGVNS.

The chain links TRBV12-2 to TRBJ2-7; TRBD2 is the table's D call, not checked against the DNA. TRBV12-2 is a pseudogene. The CDR3 spans 18 residues. CDR3 residues: CASRSGPSGDPYSYEQYF. The DNA of the CDR3 is TGTGCAAGTCGCTCAGGACCGAGCGGGGACCCCTACTCCTACGAGCAGTATTTC.

The rearrangement joins TRBV30 to TRBJ1-1; D ambiguous. In germline, CDR1 is GTSNPN, CDR2 SVGIG (reference sequence). CDR3 length: 13 amino acids. The V end lost 4 bases, the J end lost 1 base, and 10 bases lay between the germline ends. CDR3 residues: CAWTWSQNTEAFF. The CDR3 nucleotides read TGTGCCTGGACTTGGAGCCAGAACACTGAAGCTTTCTTT.